Below are 27 T cell receptor beta chains sequenced from a single sample in a study of OX40 agonist ivuxolimab in advanced cancers. TCRdb keeps only in-frame clones here, not all; method: immunoSEQ multiplex PCR. The sample includes about 60,000 clones, roughly 90% of them seen just once. This sample comprised CD4+ or CD8+ T cells sorted from blood, obtained in a trial of the OX40 agonist ivuxolimab. The receptor source for this set is an adult with an advanced solid tumor such as melanoma, head and neck, liver or kidney cancer.

The V and J genes are TRBV30 and TRBJ1-1; tentative D call: TRBD1 (5 bases). Trimming shortened V by 4 bases and J by 1 base, and 16 bases separated the two germline ends. The CDR3 totals 15 residues. CDR1 is GTSNPN, CDR2 SVGIG, per germline (reference sequence). In nucleotides, the CDR3 is TGTGCCTGGACTCCCCATGGACAACCGAACACTGAAGCTTTCTTT. Translating gives CAWTPHGQPNTEAFF. The whole variable domain, filled in from reference TRBV30 and TRBJ1-1, reads SQTIHQWPATLVQPVGSPLSLECTVEGTSNPNLYWYRQAAGRGLQLLFYSVGIGQISSEVPQNLSASRPQDRQFILSSKKLLLSDSGFYLCAWTPHGQPNTEAFFGQGTRLTVV.

The chain uses TRBV7-9 and TRBJ2-5; maybe TRBD1 (6 bases). V was trimmed by 0 bases and J by 5 bases, leaving 10 bases between them. This CDR3 region has 14 residues. The germline CDR1 and CDR2 sequences are SEHNR and FQNEAQ (reference sequence). This chain's CDR3 is CASSLAQGWETQYF. Written as DNA, the CDR3 is TGTGCCAGCAGCTTAGCACAGGGTTGGGAGACCCAGTACTTC.

The rearrangement joins TRBV30 to TRBJ2-7; 11 bases are shared with TRBD1. CDR3 length equals 13 residues. Germline CDR1 and CDR2: GTSNPN and SVGIG (reference sequence). V lost 4 bases and J lost 6; bases outside the gene matches: 5. This CDR3 reads CAWTGQGAGEQYF. In nucleotides, the CDR3 is TGTGCCTGGACCGGACAGGGGGCGGGCGAGCAGTACTTC.

The V gene is TRBV28, the J gene TRBJ1-4; 8 positions agree with TRBD1. CDR1 is MDHEN, CDR2 SYDVKM, per germline. The CDR3 contains 14 residues. After removal of 5 bases from V and 7 bases from J, the junction contained 6 bases not matched to a gene. The CDR3 nucleotides read TGTGCCAGCAGTACAGGGGGATTGGGTGAAAAACTGTTTTTT. Its protein product is CASSTGGLGEKLFF.

The V gene is TRBV5-1, the J gene TRBJ1-1; no clear D gene. V was clipped by 3 bases and J by 7 bases, with 16 bases between them. Germline V gene sequence: CDR1 SGHRS, CDR2 YFSETQ. CDR3 length equals 14 residues. The CDR3 is CASSSAGLQLEAFF. The CDR3 DNA reads as TGCGCCAGCAGCTCCGCGGGGTTGCAACTTGAAGCTTTCTTT.

This sequence joins TRBV18 and TRBJ1-2, with a possible D match to TRBD1 (6 bases). Germline V gives CDR1 KGHSH, CDR2 LQKENI. The CDR3 consists of 15 residues. The germline V and J ends were trimmed by 3 bases and 3 bases, with 14 bases remaining between them. CDR3 DNA: TGTGCCAGCTCACCGAGTCAGGGGACGGACTATGGCTACACCTTC. Residues: CASSPSQGTDYGYTF.

The V and J genes are TRBV4-1 and TRBJ1-6; no clear D. Germline assignment: CDR1 MGHRA and CDR2 YSYEKL. This CDR3 comprises 17 residues. With 1 base removed from V and 4 bases from J, the gap between germline ends came to 14 bases. In nucleotides, the CDR3 is TGCGCCAGCAGCCAAGCCGGGGAGACGGCTTATAATTCACCCCTCCACTTT. This codes for CASSQAGETAYNSPLHF.

This chain joins TRBV11-2 and TRBJ2-1; possibly TRBD2 for D (6 bases). This CDR3 comprises 15 residues. V lost 1 base to trimming and J lost 3 bases, with 10 bases between them. Germline values: CDR1 SGHAT, CDR2 FQNNGV. CDR3 DNA sequence: TGTGCCAGCAGCTTAGCAAGGGGAGGCTACAATGAGCAGTTCTTC. Residues: CASSLARGGYNEQFF.

V is TRBV10-3 and J is TRBJ1-2; D is uncertain. V lost 7 bases, J lost 4 bases, and 13 bases lay in between. The germline gives CDR1 ENHRY, CDR2 SYGVKD. This CDR3 region has 13 residues. Here the CDR3 reads CAITDRSSYGYTF. CDR3 in DNA: TGTGCCATCACCGACCGGTCTTCCTATGGCTACACCTTC.

This clone is a singleton in its sample. This sequence joins TRBV19 and TRBJ2-2, with no clear D. CDR3 length equals 15 residues. Germline CDR1 LNHDA, CDR2 SQIVND (reference sequence). The germline V and J ends were trimmed by 2 bases and 1 base, with 8 bases remaining between them. Written as DNA, the CDR3 is TGTGCCAGTAGTATACGGTCTGGGAACACCGGGGAGCTGTTTTTT. Translating it yields CASSIRSGNTGELFF.

The chain couples TRBV10-3 to TRBJ2-2, with D tentatively TRBD1 (6 bases). Trimming removed 7 bases from V and 2 bases from J, with 20 bases in between. CDR1 is ENHRY and CDR2 is SYGVKD in the germline V gene. This CDR3 has 17 residues. The CDR3 DNA is TGTGCCATCAAACTCGGCCGGACAGACCCTAACACCGGGGAGCTGTTTTTT. It is translated as CAIKLGRTDPNTGELFF.

The chain recombines TRBV4-1 with TRBJ2-5, with D tentatively TRBD2 (6 bases). CDR1 is MGHRA, CDR2 YSYEKL, per germline. The germline V and J ends were trimmed by 0 bases and 5 bases, with 13 bases remaining between them. This CDR3 comprises 15 residues. The CDR3, as DNA: TGCGCCAGCAGCCAAGATCAGGATGGAGGGGAGACCCAGTACTTC. This translates into CASSQDQDGGETQYF.

The chain employs TRBV6-6 and TRBJ1-2, with D unresolved. There are 14 residues in the CDR3. The germline CDR1 and CDR2 sequences are MNHNY and SVGAGI (reference sequence). V was shortened by 0 bases and J by 10 bases, with 15 bases between the two germline ends. The chain's CDR3 is CASSYSDGSGFYTF. The CDR3 coding sequence is TGTGCCAGCAGTTACTCGGACGGTAGCGGATTCTACACCTTC.

The chain combines TRBV7-8 with TRBJ2-5; D ambiguous. Germline V gene sequence: CDR1 SGHVS, CDR2 FQNEAQ. V was trimmed by 2 bases and J by 5 bases, leaving 21 bases between them. This CDR3 region has 17 residues. The CDR3 DNA reads TGTGCCAGCAGCTTACGTGGCCTAGGACGCACAGAGGAGACCCAGTACTTC. This gives the protein CASSLRGLGRTEETQYF.

This rearrangement joins TRBV19 to TRBJ2-7; D perhaps matches TRBD1 (5 bases). V gave up 6 bases and J gave up 6 bases, with 18 bases separating them. The CDR3 loop spans 14 amino acids. CDR1 and CDR2 (germline): LNHDA, SQIVND (reference sequence). The CDR3 DNA sequence: TGTGCCAGTAGAGGGGCCAGTGGGGCAGGCGAGCAGTACTTC. It translates to CASRGASGAGEQYF.

The chain combines TRBV10-3 with TRBJ2-2; D is undetermined. Trimming took 0 bases from V and 0 from J, leaving 8 bases between them. The V gene's germline CDR1 is ENHRY and CDR2 SYGVKD. This CDR3 comprises 16 residues. The DNA of the CDR3 is TGTGCCATCAGTGAGTCAAGGATCACGAACACCGGGGAGCTGTTTTTT. It encodes CAISESRITNTGELFF.

DNA of the CDR3: TGTGCCAGCAGCTTATACGCCCCGACTAGCGGGAGCTACGAGCAGTACTTC. This codes for CASSLYAPTSGSYEQYF. The chain couples TRBV7-3 to TRBJ2-7; 12 positions agree with TRBD2. V lost 2 bases to trimming and J lost 3 bases; unmatched junction nucleotides: 8. CDR3 size: 17 residues. Germline-derived CDR1 and CDR2 are SGHTA and FQGTGA.

The V and J genes are TRBV7-2 and TRBJ1-3; D remains unclear. CDR1 SGHTA and CDR2 FQGNSA come from the germline V gene. V lost 5 bases, J lost 4 bases, and 3 bases lay in between. The CDR3 contains 11 residues. CDR3 residues: CASSQGNTIYF. CDR3 DNA: TGTGCCAGCAGCCAAGGAAACACCATATATTTT.

The chain combines TRBV4-1 with TRBJ2-2; 10 bases agree with TRBD2. V gave up 5 bases and J gave up 1 base; unmatched junction bases: 4. The CDR3 contains 16 residues. Looked up from germline, CDR1 is MGHRA and CDR2 is YSYEKL. Written as DNA, the CDR3 is TGCGCCAGCAGCTCCCGGACTAGCGGGAACACCGGGGAGCTGTTTTTT. Translation gives CASSSRTSGNTGELFF.

The chain employs TRBV11-2 and TRBJ2-7; TRBD2 agrees at 14 bases. V was clipped by 0 bases and J by 4 bases; unmatched bases: 14. This CDR3 has 20 residues. Germline CDR1 reads SGHAT; CDR2 reads FQNNGV. Here the CDR3 reads CASSLDRGTSGRAEGYEQYF. The DNA of the CDR3 is TGTGCCAGCAGCTTAGATAGAGGGACTAGCGGGAGAGCTGAGGGTTACGAGCAGTACTTC.

This chain uses TRBV18 with TRBJ2-7; no firm D call. V lost 3 bases and J 6 bases, leaving 12 bases between the germline ends. This CDR3 comprises 13 residues. Per the germline V gene, CDR1 is KGHSH and CDR2 is LQKENI. The CDR3 loop reads CASSPRLDGEQYF. Here the CDR3 DNA reads TGTGCCAGCTCACCGCGGTTGGACGGCGAGCAGTACTTC.

This clone was recorded a few times. The chain links TRBV5-1 to TRBJ2-2; 7 nucleotides match TRBD2. The trim removed 4 bases at V and 5 bases at J, leaving 20 bases unmatched. Germline V gene sequence: CDR1 SGHRS, CDR2 YFSETQ. The CDR3 extends over 19 amino acids. CDR3 sequence: CASSGSRRGGSRDTGELFF. In nucleotides, the CDR3 is TGCGCCAGCAGCGGATCCCGAAGGGGCGGGAGCCGGGATACCGGGGAGCTGTTTTTT. The whole variable domain, filled in from reference TRBV5-1 and TRBJ2-2, reads KAGVTQTPRYLIKTRGQQVTLSCSPISGHRSVSWYQQTPGQGLQFLFEYFSETQRNKGNFPGRFSGRQFSNSRSEMNVSTLELGDSALYLCASSGSRRGGSRDTGELFFGEGSRLTVL.

This chain uses TRBV19 with TRBJ1-1; the D is unclear. The CDR3 runs to 14 residues. Trimming took off 2 bases at V and 6 bases at J, with 13 bases between the two ends. Germline V CDR1 and CDR2: LNHDA, SQIVND (reference sequence). The CDR3: CASSIRSSLSEAFF. CDR3 coding DNA: TGTGCCAGTAGTATACGGAGCAGCCTATCTGAAGCTTTCTTT.

The chain is built from TRBV29-1 and TRBJ1-2; D is uncertain. Trimming shortened V by 7 bases and J by 7 bases, and 19 bases separated the two germline ends. CDR1 and CDR2 (germline): SQVTM, ANQGSEA. The CDR3 sequence is 13 residues long. Here the CDR3 DNA reads TGCAGCGCCATAATTCGGATTGAGTTTGGCTACACCTTC. Amino acids: CSAIIRIEFGYTF.

The chain recombines TRBV28 with TRBJ2-7, with TRBD1 matching 8 bases. The CDR3 consists of 13 residues. Germline assignment: CDR1 MDHEN and CDR2 SYDVKM. V dropped 6 bases and J dropped 0; count of bases not matched to a gene: 1. The CDR3 DNA is TGTGCCAGCAGAGGGACAGGCTCCTACGAGCAGTACTTC. Its protein product is CASRGTGSYEQYF.

The chain carries TRBV7-8 and TRBJ2-3; 14 bases agree with TRBD2. CDR3 length equals 16 residues. Unmatched junction bases numbered 6, after V lost 2 bases and J lost 8 bases. Germline CDR1 and CDR2: SGHVS and FQNEAQ. The CDR3 reads CASSLRLAGGLGTQYF. As DNA, the CDR3 is TGTGCCAGCAGCTTACGACTAGCGGGAGGGTTGGGTACGCAGTATTTT. Full variable domain (remainder filled in from reference TRBV7-8 and TRBJ2-3): GAGVSQSPRYKVAKRGQDVALRCDPISGHVSLFWYQQALGQGPEFLTYFQNEAQLDKSGLPSDRFFAERPEGSVSTLKIQRTQQEDSAVYLCASSLRLAGGLGTQYFGPGTRLTVL.

The chain has TRBV28 and TRBJ2-3; 10 bases align to TRBD1. This CDR3 is built from 15 residues. CDR1 is MDHEN, CDR2 SYDVKM, per germline. J was trimmed by 1 base and V by 6 bases; bases with no gene match: 4. DNA of the CDR3: TGTGCCAGCAGGACAGGGGGCGCAGGCACAGATACGCAGTATTTT. Translated, it gives CASRTGGAGTDTQYF.